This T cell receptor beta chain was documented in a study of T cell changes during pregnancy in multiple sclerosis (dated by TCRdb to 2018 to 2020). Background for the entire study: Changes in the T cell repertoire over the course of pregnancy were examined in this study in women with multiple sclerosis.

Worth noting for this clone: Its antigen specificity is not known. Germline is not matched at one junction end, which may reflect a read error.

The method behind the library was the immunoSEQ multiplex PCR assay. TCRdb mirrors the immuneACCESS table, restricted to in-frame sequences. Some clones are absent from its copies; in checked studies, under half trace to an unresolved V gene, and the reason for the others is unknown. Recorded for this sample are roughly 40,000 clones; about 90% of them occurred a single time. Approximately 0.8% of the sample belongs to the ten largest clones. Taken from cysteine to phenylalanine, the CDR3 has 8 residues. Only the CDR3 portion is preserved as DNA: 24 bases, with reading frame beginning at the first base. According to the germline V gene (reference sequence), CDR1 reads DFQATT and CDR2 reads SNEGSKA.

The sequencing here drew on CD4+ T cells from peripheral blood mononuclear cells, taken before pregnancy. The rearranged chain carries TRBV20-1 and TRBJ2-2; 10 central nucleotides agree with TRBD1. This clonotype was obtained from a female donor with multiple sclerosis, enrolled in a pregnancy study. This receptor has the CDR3 CSAGTGVF. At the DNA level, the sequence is TGCAGTGCCGGGACAGGGGTTTTT.